This is a list of T cell receptor beta chains from one sample in a study of molecular identifiers for immune sequencing clone quantification. TCRdb re-analysed the PCR reads in MiXCR, keeping a single row per CDR3 protein. The sample yields some 650,000 distinct CDR3 sequences, less than 20% seen once. The sample comprised naive CD8+ T cells from blood, with Jurkat cell RNA spiked in. Receptor source: a human donor in good health. Some libraries in this study had Jurkat cell RNA spiked in. Both conserved end residues are part of each CDR3. D genes are given only for firm matches. Clone size appears in some rows only: once, few, many, or a class for an expanded clone.

D gene,clone size,J gene,V gene,CDR3 DNA,CDR3 protein
-,few,TRBJ2-2,TRBV9,TGTGCCAGCAGCGTCGAGGGGCCACCAGACGGGGAGCTGTTTTTT,CASSVEGPPDGELFF
-,few,TRBJ2-7,TRBV6-2/TRBV6-3,TGTGCCAGCAGTCAGGTGGGAGTTACGTACGAGCAGTACTTC,CASSQVGVTYEQYF
-,many,TRBJ2-5,TRBV5-6,TGTGCCAGCAGCTTGGCCAGGGCCGCGGAGACCCAGTACTTC,CASSLARAAETQYF
TRBD1,many,TRBJ2-2,TRBV12-3/TRBV12-4,TGTGCCAGCAGCCCCGACACTGGACCGGGACAGGTTAACACCGGGGAGCTGTTTTTT,CASSPDTGPGQVNTGELFF
-,few,TRBJ2-1,TRBV5-6,TGTGCCAGCAGCTTAGGCACGCCGGGGGATGAGCAGTTCTTC,CASSLGTPGDEQFF
-,many,TRBJ1-5,TRBV12-3/TRBV12-4,TGTGCCAGCAGTTCATACCGGGATGGCGCAAAGCCCCAGCATTTT,CASSSYRDGAKPQHF
-,few,TRBJ2-5,TRBV11-2,TGTGCCAGCAGCGGTGGGTACTACGGAGAGACCCAGTACTTC,CASSGGYYGETQYF
TRBD1,-,TRBJ1-4,TRBV28,TGTGCCCGCAGGGACAGGGGCAATGAAAAACTGTTTTTT,CARRDRGNEKLFF
TRBD2,-,TRBJ2-1,TRBV11-2,TGTGCCAGCAGCCTATCGACTAGCGGAGCCTACAATGAGCAGTTCTTC,CASSLSTSGAYNEQFF
-,many,TRBJ1-1,TRBV6-5,TGTGCCAGCAGTCATGGAACAATGAACACTGAAGCTTTCTTT,CASSHGTMNTEAFF
TRBD2,once,TRBJ2-1,TRBV11-2,TGTGCCAGCAGCTTAGTACCCGGGACTAGCGGGAGGGCCGACTACAATGAGCAGTTCTTC,CASSLVPGTSGRADYNEQFF
-,many,TRBJ2-7,TRBV4-3,TGCGCCAGCAGCCCAGAGCTGCAGGGCCAGCGGAACGAGCAGTACTTC,CASSPELQGQRNEQYF
-,-,TRBJ1-3,TRBV25-1,TGTGCCAGCAGTGAGAGAGTACCCGGAAACACCATATATTTT,CASSERVPGNTIYF
TRBD2,many,TRBJ2-4,TRBV7-9,TGTGCCAGCAGCTCAAAACTAGCGGGAGAGGAAAACATTCAGTACTTC,CASSSKLAGEENIQYF
TRBD1,many,TRBJ2-2,TRBV12-3/TRBV12-4,TGTGCCAGCAGTTTCCACGGACAGGGAGACACCGGGGAGCTGTTTTTT,CASSFHGQGDTGELFF
TRBD2,many,TRBJ2-1,TRBV29-1,TGCAGCGTTGAAGTTAGCGGGAGTTCGGATGAGCAGTTCTTC,CSVEVSGSSDEQFF
-,many,TRBJ1-1,TRBV29-1,TGCAGCGTTGGGTCTAACACTGAAGCTTTCTTT,CSVGSNTEAFF
TRBD2,many,TRBJ2-3,TRBV28,TGTGCCAGCAGTTCCGGACTAGCGGGTCGCACAGATACGCAGTATTTT,CASSSGLAGRTDTQYF
TRBD1,many,TRBJ1-4,TRBV28,TGTGCCAGCAGTTTAAACCGGGACAGGGAAGGAAATTTGCCGTTTGAAAAACTGTTTTTT,CASSLNRDREGNLPFEKLFF
-,-,TRBJ2-2,TRBV7-9,TGTGCCAGCAGCTCCTTGTTGGGGGGGCAGGTCACCGGGGAGCTGTTTTTT,CASSSLLGGQVTGELFF
-,many,TRBJ2-5,TRBV5-1,TGCGCCAGCAGCTTCGCAGACAGTTTGGTAGAGACCCAGTACTTC,CASSFADSLVETQYF
-,many,TRBJ2-3,TRBV28,TGTGCCAGCATCTTACAGGGATCTTCCACAGATACGCAGTATTTT,CASILQGSSTDTQYF
TRBD2,few,TRBJ2-1,TRBV29-1,TGCAGCGTTGGGGGGACTAGCGGTTACAATGAGCAGTTCTTC,CSVGGTSGYNEQFF
-,-,TRBJ2-7,TRBV7-9,TGTGCCAGCAGCTTAGCGGCAGGGGGGGTCTACGAGCAGTACTTC,CASSLAAGGVYEQYF
-,-,TRBJ2-2,TRBV6-1,TGTGCCAGCACCTGGGAGGTGAACAAGAGCACCGGGGAGCTGTTTTTT,CASTWEVNKSTGELFF
-,-,TRBJ1-2,TRBV6-5,TGTGCCAGCAGTCCTTACAGCCAAGGATATGATGGCTACACCTTC,CASSPYSQGYDGYTF
TRBD1,few,TRBJ1-2,TRBV12-3/TRBV12-4,TGTGCCAGCAGTTTAAGGACAGGGATTAATGGCTACACCTTC,CASSLRTGINGYTF
TRBD2,many,TRBJ2-7,TRBV7-2,TGTGCCAGCAGCACTAGCGCTACCTACGAGCAGTACTTC,CASSTSATYEQYF
-,once,TRBJ1-5,TRBV27,TGCGCCAGCAGTTCCGGACGGGATAGCAATCAGCCCCAGCATTTT,CASSSGRDSNQPQHF
-,-,TRBJ2-1,TRBV11-3,TGTGCCAGCAGCTTGGGGACCGGGACTTACAATGAGCAGTTCTTC,CASSLGTGTYNEQFF
-,-,TRBJ2-1,TRBV7-9,TGTGCCAGCAGGCTGGGGGAAAACTACAATGAGCAGTTCTTC,CASRLGENYNEQFF
TRBD1,few,TRBJ1-2,TRBV7-9,TGTGCCAGCAGCGCCGCTCTTACGGGACAGAGCAACTATGGCTACACCTTC,CASSAALTGQSNYGYTF
-,-,TRBJ2-7,TRBV7-6,TGTACCAGCAGCTTATCTTGGGGGGACAAGCCGGGCGAGCAGTACTTC,CTSSLSWGDKPGEQYF
-,many,TRBJ2-1,TRBV5-1,TGCGCCAGCAGCCCCTCAGCGGATTACAATGAGCAGTTCTTC,CASSPSADYNEQFF
-,few,TRBJ2-5,TRBV9,TGTGCCAGCAGCGTAGCTACGGGCAGCCAAGAGACCCAGTACTTC,CASSVATGSQETQYF
TRBD2,few,TRBJ2-3,TRBV11-2,TGTGCCAGCAGCCATCCCCCACTAGCGATCACAGATACGCAGTATTTT,CASSHPPLAITDTQYF
-,many,TRBJ1-1,TRBV4-1,TGCGCCAGCAGCGCATCCCTGACGGCGAACACTGAAGCTTTCTTT,CASSASLTANTEAFF
TRBD1,few,TRBJ2-1,TRBV24-1,TGTGCCACCAGTGCCACCATTCAGGACAGGGGAGGGGACAATGAGCAGTTCTTC,CATSATIQDRGGDNEQFF
-,-,TRBJ2-7,TRBV4-3,TGCGCCAGCAGCCAATATCTAGCGGACAGGACCTACGGGCAGTACTTC,CASSQYLADRTYGQYF
TRBD2,-,TRBJ2-7,TRBV7-6,TGTGCCAGCAGCGCCTCCTCTGGCGGGAGCGAGCAGTACTTC,CASSASSGGSEQYF
-,-,TRBJ2-5,TRBV19,TGTGCCAGTAGTATAGATGGGGGTCTAGGAGAGACCCAGTACTTC,CASSIDGGLGETQYF
TRBD2,-,TRBJ2-2,TRBV19,TGTGCCAGTAGCCTAACTAGCGGGGGGATAATCGGGGAGCTGTTTTTT,CASSLTSGGIIGELFF
TRBD1,-,TRBJ2-5,TRBV28,TGTGCCAGCAGTTTCGAAGACAGGGGGGGGGGAGGTGACCAAGAGACCCAGTACTTC,CASSFEDRGGGGDQETQYF
-,many,TRBJ2-3,TRBV11-2,TGTGCCAGCGGGGCCGGGGGTTTCGGGACAGATACGCAGTATTTT,CASGAGGFGTDTQYF
TRBD2,many,TRBJ2-5,TRBV29-1,TGCAGCGTTGATCTAGCGGGGGATCAAGAGACCCAGTACTTC,CSVDLAGDQETQYF
TRBD1,many,TRBJ1-1,TRBV7-6,TGTGCCAGCAGCTTAGGCGTAGGGGGCCCGGACACTGAAGCTTTCTTT,CASSLGVGGPDTEAFF
-,many,TRBJ1-5,TRBV7-2,TGTGCCAGCAGCGCTGTGGATAATCAGCCCCAGCATTTT,CASSAVDNQPQHF
-,many,TRBJ1-1,TRBV4-1,TGCGCCAGCAGCCAAGAAAACAGGATGAACACTGAAGCTTTCTTT,CASSQENRMNTEAFF
-,-,TRBJ2-6,TRBV6-2/TRBV6-3,TGTGCCAGCATTGACTCCGTTCGAGGGGTAGTTTCTGGGGCCAACGTCCTGACTTTC,CASIDSVRGVVSGANVLTF
TRBD1,few,TRBJ1-6,TRBV7-9,TGTGCCAGCAGCGGGACAGGGGGCTTAAATTCACCCCTCCACTTT,CASSGTGGLNSPLHF
-,many,TRBJ2-7,TRBV29-1,TGCAGCGTTGAAGAGGGGTACGAGCAGTACTTC,CSVEEGYEQYF
TRBD2,many,TRBJ2-2,TRBV5-5,TGTGCCAGCAGCTTGGGTCCAGGACTAGCGGGAGGGCCCCAAAACACCGGGGAGCTGTTTTTT,CASSLGPGLAGGPQNTGELFF
-,many,TRBJ2-4,TRBV12-3/TRBV12-4,TGTGCCAGCAGCCCCCTAGGGAGGTCCAAAAACATTCAGTACTTC,CASSPLGRSKNIQYF
TRBD1,few,TRBJ1-2,TRBV15,TGTGCCACCAGCAGAGATAGGACAGGGGTCGGCTACACCTTC,CATSRDRTGVGYTF
-,many,TRBJ2-3,TRBV7-9,TGTGCCAGCAGCCGGGCCGACACAGATACGCAGTATTTT,CASSRADTDTQYF
-,many,TRBJ2-2,TRBV25-1,TGTGCCAGCAGTGAATTCCTGGACAGCAACACCGGGGAGCTGTTTTTT,CASSEFLDSNTGELFF
TRBD2,many,TRBJ2-5,TRBV20-1,TGCAGTGCTAGAGAGACTAGCGGGGTAGAGACCCAGTACTTC,CSARETSGVETQYF
-,many,TRBJ2-5,TRBV4-3,TGCGCCAGCAGCCAATCCCTCGGCCGGGGGGAGACCCAGTACTTC,CASSQSLGRGETQYF
TRBD2,many,TRBJ2-2,TRBV9,TGTGCCAGCAGCGTAGGCGCGGGAGGGCCGGGCACCGGGGAGCTGTTTTTT,CASSVGAGGPGTGELFF
TRBD2,many,TRBJ2-7,TRBV20-1,TGCAGTGCAGGGAGCGGGACCTCCTACGAGCAGTACTTC,CSAGSGTSYEQYF